Below are 27 T cell receptor beta chains sequenced from a single sample in a study of T cell changes during pregnancy in multiple sclerosis. Sequenced by immunoSEQ multiplex PCR; TCRdb stores in-frame clones only, minus some. Among about 34,000 clones listed, less than 95% were seen once. Specimen: CD8+ T cells from peripheral blood mononuclear cells, collected in the first trimester of pregnancy. The receptors were gathered from a female donor with multiple sclerosis, enrolled in a pregnancy study.

The genes are TRBV5-1 and TRBJ2-5; a possible D gene is TRBD1 (6 bases). V was cut by 3 bases and J by 2 bases, with 11 bases left in between. This CDR3 spans 14 amino acids. Per the germline V gene, CDR1 is SGHRS and CDR2 is YFSETQ. CDR3 nucleotides: TGCGCCAGCAGCTCAGGACAGCTACAAGAGACCCAGTACTTC. Amino acid sequence: CASSSGQLQETQYF.

The chain links TRBV5-8 to TRBJ1-2; tentative D call: TRBD1 (5 bases). The V gene lost 0 bases and the J gene lost 12 bases, with 9 bases spanning the gap. Germline values: CDR1 SGHTS, CDR2 YDEGEE. This CDR3 has 11 amino acids. DNA of the CDR3: TGTGCCAGCAGCTTGGTTGGAGGGGACACCTTC. This encodes CASSLVGGDTF.

The V call is TRBV27, the J call TRBJ2-1; 8 bases match TRBD2. Germline values: CDR1 MNHEY, CDR2 SMNVEV (reference sequence). This CDR3 is 15 amino acids long. V dropped 3 bases and J dropped 1; count of bases not matched to a gene: 2. The CDR3 DNA follows: TGTGCCAGCAGTTTTAGCGGGATATCCTACAATGAGCAGTTCTTC. Translated: CASSFSGISYNEQFF.

The chain has TRBV27 and TRBJ2-2; D not certain. The CDR3 totals 12 residues. Germline V gene lookup returns CDR1 MNHEY and CDR2 SMNVEV (reference sequence). Trimming cost V 3 bases and J 5 bases, with 4 bases left between them. CDR3: CASSFKTGELFF. DNA of the CDR3: TGTGCCAGCAGTTTTAAAACCGGGGAGCTGTTTTTT.

This clone has a handful of counts. V usage is TRBV9 and J usage is TRBJ2-2; no clear D gene. Germline V gives CDR1 SGDLS, CDR2 YYNGEE. Trimming stripped 4 bases from V and 4 bases from J, with 14 bases between. The CDR3 sequence is 15 residues long. The CDR3 region is CASSPLDSVTGELFF. CDR3 nucleotide sequence: TGTGCCAGCAGCCCCCTCGATTCGGTCACCGGGGAGCTGTTTTTT.

The chain couples TRBV7-9 to TRBJ2-5; 7 bases fit TRBD2. This CDR3 contains 13 residues. The germline CDR1 and CDR2 sequences are SEHNR and FQNEAQ (reference sequence). V gave up 5 bases and J gave up 2 bases; unmatched junction bases: 2. The CDR3 loop reads CASSPGGQETQYF. The CDR3 DNA reads as TGTGCCAGCAGCCCCGGGGGGCAAGAGACCCAGTACTTC.

V and J are TRBV6-4 and TRBJ2-1; possibly TRBD2 for D (6 bases). Germline V gene sequence: CDR1 MRHNA, CDR2 SNTAGT. This CDR3 has 14 residues. With 5 bases removed from V and 9 bases from J, the gap between germline ends came to 17 bases. The DNA of the CDR3 is TGTGCCAGCAGTCCCGGGAGTGGGGGGTTTGAGCAGTTCTTC. Translation: CASSPGSGGFEQFF.

V gene TRBV7-2 combines with J gene TRBJ2-2; D ambiguous. Germline V lookup: CDR1 SGHTA, CDR2 FQGNSA. The CDR3 has 12 amino acids. V was shortened by 4 bases and J by 8 bases, with 8 bases between the two germline ends. CDR3 protein: CASSWQEGELFF. The CDR3 DNA sequence: TGTGCCAGCAGCTGGCAGGAAGGGGAGCTGTTTTTT. Together with reference TRBV7-2 and TRBJ2-2, the CDR3 gives the full variable domain: GAGVSQSPSNKVTEKGKDVELRCDPISGHTALYWYRQSLGQGLEFLIYFQGNSAPDKSGLPSDRFSAERTGGSVSTLTIQRTQQEDSAVYLCASSWQEGELFFGEGSRLTVL.

This rearrangement joins TRBV27 to TRBJ2-5; 9 nucleotides match TRBD2. The CDR3 contains 17 residues. Germline V gene lookup returns CDR1 MNHEY and CDR2 SMNVEV (reference sequence). The J segment lost 0 bases and the V segment lost 0 bases, leaving 5 bases of the junction unmatched. CDR3 in amino acids: CASSLSRLAGDQETQYF. In DNA form, the CDR3 reads TGTGCCAGCAGTTTATCTAGGTTAGCGGGAGACCAAGAGACCCAGTACTTC.

This sequence joins TRBV6-1 and TRBJ2-5, with TRBD2 matching 10 bases. Germline V CDR1 and CDR2: MNHNS, SASEGT. The J segment lost 2 bases and the V segment lost 2 bases, leaving 8 bases of the junction unmatched. The CDR3 consists of 17 residues. DNA of the CDR3: TGTGCCAGCAGTGAATGGGGTAGCGGGAGGCGGCAAGAGACCCAGTACTTC. This gives the protein CASSEWGSGRRQETQYF.

This chain joins TRBV5-8 and TRBJ2-3; D unresolved. V lost 10 bases to trimming and J lost 1 base, with 13 bases between them. Germline lookup yields CDR1 SGHTS and CDR2 YDEGEE. This CDR3 comprises 13 residues. The CDR3 spells CAGTARGTDTQYF. The DNA for the CDR3 is TGTGCCGGAACTGCTCGGGGCACAGATACGCAGTATTTT. Full variable domain (outside the CDR3, taken from reference TRBV5-8 and TRBJ2-3): EAGVTQSPTHLIKTRGQQATLRCSPISGHTSVYWYQQALGLGLQFLLWYDEGEERNRGNFPPRFSGRQFPNYSSELNVNALELEDSALYLCAGTARGTDTQYFGPGTRLTVL.

This clone was recorded once. CDR3 sequence: CASSQEPGTSGANVLTF. The CDR3 nucleotides are TGCGCCAGCAGCCAAGAACCGGGAACCTCTGGGGCCAACGTCCTGACTTTC. J is TRBJ2-6 and V is TRBV4-3; tentative D call: TRBD2 (5 bases). The germline CDR1 and CDR2 sequences are LGHNA and YSLEER. CDR3 length equals 17 residues. Trimming removed 0 bases from V and 0 bases from J, with 9 bases in between.

V gene TRBV5-5 combines with J gene TRBJ2-5; a possible D gene is TRBD2 (6 bases). The germline CDR1 and CDR2 sequences are SGHKS and YYEKEE (reference sequence). The CDR3 sequence is 15 residues long. V was trimmed by 4 bases and J by 2 bases, leaving 15 bases between them. The CDR3 sequence: CASSLYHGGQETQYF. The CDR3 coding sequence is TGTGCCAGCAGCCTGTACCACGGGGGTCAAGAGACCCAGTACTTC.

The rearrangement joins TRBV27 to TRBJ1-4; 9 positions match TRBD1. Germline V gene sequence: CDR1 MNHEY, CDR2 SMNVEV (reference sequence). The CDR3 runs 15 residues. Germline trimming cut 4 bases from V and 5 bases from J; bases unmatched to any gene: 5. The CDR3 DNA is TGTGCCAGCAGTTCGTGGACAGGGGAAAATGAAAAACTGTTTTTT. Residues: CASSSWTGENEKLFF.

The chain is built from TRBV5-1 and TRBJ2-1; TRBD2 aligns across 8 bases. The V and J ends lost 4 bases and 9 bases, in that order; junction bases with no gene match: 18. CDR1 is SGHRS, CDR2 YFSETQ, per germline. This CDR3 comprises 17 residues. CDR3 DNA sequence: TGCGCCAGCAGCATAAGGTTGACTAGCGCTTTGAAGGGTGAGCAGTTCTTC. Its protein product is CASSIRLTSALKGEQFF.

The chain combines TRBV27 with TRBJ1-4, with TRBD1 matching over 7 bases. The CDR3 loop spans 16 amino acids. From germline, CDR1 is MNHEY and CDR2 SMNVEV (reference sequence). With 3 bases clipped from V and 6 bases from J, the junction kept 10 bases outside the gene matches. CDR3 in DNA: TGTGCCAGCAGTTTTAACTACAGGGGAAATTATGAAAAACTGTTTTTT. Its translation: CASSFNYRGNYEKLFF.

V and J are TRBV6-1 and TRBJ2-3; 8 nucleotides agree with TRBD2. This CDR3 contains 13 residues. CDR1 and CDR2 (germline): MNHNS, SASEGT. J gave up 3 bases and V 7 bases, and 3 bases lay outside the gene matches. The CDR3 DNA sequence: TGTGCCAGCAAACAGCGGGAGACAGATACGCAGTATTTT. This sequence encodes CASKQRETDTQYF.

This clone appeared once. The rearrangement joins TRBV6-4 to TRBJ1-1; D perhaps matches TRBD1 (6 bases). This CDR3 is 14 amino acids long. V shed 6 bases and J shed 0 bases, with 11 bases lying between them. Germline V lookup: CDR1 MRHNA, CDR2 SNTAGT. As DNA, the CDR3 is TGTGCCAGCAGCCCGGACAGAATGAACACTGAAGCTTTCTTT. As protein: CASSPDRMNTEAFF.

The V call is TRBV6-5, the J call TRBJ2-5, with D uncertain. Trimming pared 7 bases from V and 5 bases from J, leaving 14 bases between. This CDR3 spans 13 amino acids. Per the germline V gene, CDR1 is MNHEY and CDR2 is SVGAGI. The CDR3, as DNA: TGTGCCAGCATGTCAGTTGGTGTGGAGACCCAGTACTTC. Its protein product is CASMSVGVETQYF.

This clone was recorded once. The genes are TRBV6-5 and TRBJ2-7; 10 bases are shared with TRBD1. The CDR3 is 16 residues long. The V gene's germline CDR1 is MNHEY and CDR2 SVGAGI. Losses at the gene ends were 4 bases for V and 4 bases for J; bases not matched to a gene: 10. The CDR3 loop is CASSSDPGQGYYEQYF. The CDR3 DNA is TGTGCCAGCAGTTCCGACCCGGGACAGGGGTATTACGAGCAGTACTTC.

This chain connects TRBV5-4 to TRBJ2-3, with D perhaps TRBD2 (5 bases). V gave up 5 bases and J gave up 2 bases, with 12 bases separating them. Germline V gene data show CDR1 as SGHNT and CDR2 as YYREEE (reference sequence). The CDR3 is made up of 14 amino acids. In nucleotides, the CDR3 is TGTGCCAGCAGGGGGAGCACGCTCACAGATACGCAGTATTTT. Amino acids: CASRGSTLTDTQYF.

The rearrangement uses TRBV9 and TRBJ1-2; TRBD1 matches 7 bases. V gave up 8 bases and J gave up 4 bases; unmatched junction bases: 5. The CDR3 extends over 12 amino acids. CDR1 SGDLS and CDR2 YYNGEE come from the germline V gene. DNA for the CDR3: TGTGCCAGTGGAGGGGGCCCCTATGGCTACACCTTC. This gives the protein CASGGGPYGYTF.

The gene calls are TRBV18 and TRBJ2-7; 10 bases are a match to TRBD1. Germline CDR1 reads KGHSH; CDR2 reads LQKENI. Trimming at V came to 2 bases and at J to 5 bases, leaving 9 bases not matched to a gene. This CDR3 comprises 16 residues. The CDR3 nucleotides read TGTGCCAGCTCACCAACCACCGGGACAGGGGTTCACGAGCAGTACTTC. It translates to CASSPTTGTGVHEQYF.

This sequence joins TRBV2 and TRBJ2-7, with TRBD1 matching over 7 bases. The CDR3 spans 16 residues. V lost 2 bases and J lost 6; bases outside the gene matches: 13. Germline CDR1 SNHLY, CDR2 FYNNEI. CDR3 sequence reads: CASSEPSGGGSGEQYF. CDR3 bases: TGTGCCAGCAGTGAACCTTCAGGGGGTGGGAGTGGCGAGCAGTACTTC.

For the CDR3, the DNA is TGTGCCAGCAGCCCTGAAACGGGAGGTGGCGAGACCCAGTACTTC. As protein: CASSPETGGGETQYF. This sequence joins TRBV4-2 and TRBJ2-5, with 7 bases fitting TRBD2. The CDR3 loop spans 15 amino acids. With V trimmed by 4 bases and J by 5 bases, 10 bases remained unmatched. Germline CDR1 LGHNA, CDR2 YNFKEQ.

The rearrangement uses TRBV27 and TRBJ2-1; D perhaps matches TRBD2 (7 bases). Germline V gene sequence: CDR1 MNHEY, CDR2 SMNVEV (reference sequence). This CDR3 contains 16 residues. V lost 6 bases and J 10 bases, leaving 25 bases between the germline ends. CDR3 sequence reads: CASRPPGGAVAGEQFF. As DNA, the CDR3 is TGTGCCAGCAGGCCCCCTGGGGGGGCCGTTGCGGGAGAGCAGTTCTTC.

The chain combines TRBV6-4 with TRBJ2-1; the match to TRBD1 covers 9 bases. The CDR3 is 15 residues long. The junction had 2 bases not matched to a gene; V was cut back by 3 bases and J by 2 bases. Germline V lookup: CDR1 MRHNA, CDR2 SNTAGT. The DNA for the CDR3 is TGTGCCAGCAGTGAAGGACAGGGGCCCTACAATGAGCAGTTCTTC. This gives the protein CASSEGQGPYNEQFF.